This T cell receptor beta chain appears in the sequencing data of a study of radiotherapy plus CTLA-4 blockade in lung cancer. The method was immunoSEQ multiplex PCR; TCRdb's version includes in-frame clones alone and lacks a portion of them. The sample holds tens of thousands of clones, around 79% seen once. In germline, CDR1 is MDHEN, CDR2 SYDVKM. The ends were cut back, 3 bases at V and 0 bases at J, with 12 bases in the middle. The CDR3 extends over 16 amino acids. This clonotype originated in a human donor with non-small cell lung cancer that progressed on radiotherapy plus ipilimumab. This sequence joins TRBV28 and TRBJ1-5; the D gene is possibly TRBD1 (5 bases). The sequences come from peripheral blood, collected from a patient treated with radiotherapy plus ipilimumab. The CDR3: CASSLVTDHSNQPQHF. CDR3 nucleotide sequence: TGTGCCAGCAGTTTGGTGACAGATCATAGCAATCAGCCCCAGCATTTT.